Detailed here is one T cell receptor beta chain. The antigen remains unidentified. Approximately 40,000 productive templates were obtained per sample on average. The data were produced by immunoSEQ multiplex PCR, yet TCRdb's version contains in-frame clones alone and is incomplete. In the table there are over 30,000 clones, 88% of which are singletons. The CDR3 consists of 12 residues. Germline values: CDR1 SQVTM, CDR2 ANQGSEA. The V and J ends lost 5 bases and 2 bases respectively, with 7 bases between them. This sample was taken from a study of STAT3 mutations in large granular lymphocyte leukemia. Overall study context: Canonical activating STAT3 mutations were detected in roughly half of the longitudinally sequenced T-LGLL patients. Immunosuppressive therapy was given to more than half of T-LGLL patients.

Points from the study as a whole: Sampling intervals varied between patients and samples. At least one immunodominant TCR beta clonotype appeared in every T-cell large granular lymphocyte leukemia patient.

V is TRBV29-1 and J is TRBJ1-5; D remains ambiguous. Source material: PBMCs. The sequence was obtained from a human donor with T large granular lymphocyte leukemia. Some clones in this sample may be carry-over from other donors' samples. As DNA, the CDR3 is TGCAGCGTTATATTTGGCAATCAGCCCCAGCATTTT. It yields the protein CSVIFGNQPQHF.